This TCR beta chain stems from a study of blood T cell repertoires in COVID-19. The CDR3 runs to 11 residues. CDR1 is LNHDA and CDR2 is SQIVND in the germline V gene (reference sequence). Trimming shortened V by 5 bases and J by 7 bases, and 8 bases separated the two germline ends. Assay: immunoSEQ multiplex PCR; the TCRdb copy retains only in-frame clones and omits some. There are 56,000 or so clones in the sample; less than 90% occur only once, and 13% lies in the top ten. The chain employs TRBV19 and TRBJ1-1; D ambiguous. This clonotype originated in a woman aged 80 or older with acute or convalescent COVID-19. Material for sequencing was peripheral blood. In nucleotides, the CDR3 is TGTGCCAGTAGTTCCAGATATGAAGCTTTCTTT. Protein sequence: CASSSRYEAFF.